This passage covers 7 T cell receptor beta chains from one sample sequenced in a study of blood T cell repertoires in COVID-19. Clones were read by immunoSEQ multiplex PCR, and TCRdb kept only the in-frame ones, dropping some. The sample lists 150,000 or so clones; around 82% were seen once. Sequencing used peripheral blood. The receptors originated from a man between 60 and 70 years old with COVID-19, enrolled during active disease.

V and J are TRBV10-3 and TRBJ1-2, with unresolved D. Germline loops: CDR1 ENHRY, CDR2 SYGVKD. The CDR3 runs 13 residues. Trimming cost V 6 bases and J 8 bases, with 16 bases left between them. This CDR3 is CAISDQVLRGYTF. Written as DNA, the CDR3 is TGTGCCATCAGCGACCAGGTTCTTCGGGGCTACACCTTC.

The gene calls are TRBV10-2 and TRBJ2-2; 9 bases agree with TRBD1. Germline V gene lookup returns CDR1 WSHSY and CDR2 SAAADI. This CDR3 has 18 amino acids. The V gene end was trimmed by 6 bases and the J gene end by 0 bases; junction bases not matched to a gene: 11. CDR3 in DNA: TGCGCCAGCAGCGCGACCGGGACAGGGAGATCGAACACCGGGGAGCTGTTTTTT. Translation gives CASSATGTGRSNTGELFF.

The chain carries TRBV7-2 and TRBJ1-2; TRBD1 matches 7 bases. Germline assignment: CDR1 SGHTA and CDR2 FQGNSA. The CDR3 is 14 amino acids. The V and J ends lost 5 bases and 7 bases, in that order; junction bases with no gene match: 10. The CDR3 protein is CASSPQKGGSGYTF. As DNA, the CDR3 is TGTGCCAGCAGCCCTCAGAAAGGGGGCAGTGGCTACACCTTC.

This chain links TRBV3-1 (or the pseudogene TRBV3-2) with TRBJ1-6; no reliable D call. The CDR3 covers 12 residues. V was shortened by 1 base and J by 10 bases, with 5 bases between the two germline ends. In germline, CDR1 is LGHDT, CDR2 YNNKEL (reference sequence). CDR3: CASSQGLSPLHF. CDR3 sequence (DNA): TGTGCCAGCAGCCAAGGTCTGTCACCCCTCCACTTT.

CDR3 DNA: TGTGCCAGCACCCCCCCCGGACACCTTAGCAATCAGCCCCAGCATTTT. Protein: CASTPPGHLSNQPQHF. The V call is TRBV7-3, the J call TRBJ1-5; possible D gene TRBD1, 5 bases. Trimming stripped 7 bases from V and 0 bases from J, with 16 bases between. The germline V gene has CDR1 SGHTA and CDR2 FQGTGA. This CDR3 spans 16 amino acids. Full variable domain (remainder filled in from reference TRBV7-3 and TRBJ1-5): GAGVSQTPSNKVTEKGKYVELRCDPISGHTALYWYRQSLGQGPEFLIYFQGTGAADDSGLPNDRFFAVRPEGSVSTLKIQRTERGDSAVYLCASTPPGHLSNQPQHFGDGTRLSIL.

V usage is TRBV7-9 and J usage is TRBJ2-1; TRBD1 might be the D (7 bases). There are 17 residues in the CDR3. Trimming took 5 bases from V and 6 from J, leaving 23 bases between them. The V gene's germline CDR1 is SEHNR and CDR2 FQNEAQ (reference sequence). The CDR3 region is CASSRGPRQGMLNEQFF. CDR3 in DNA: TGTGCCAGCAGCCGGGGGCCGAGACAGGGTATGCTCAATGAGCAGTTCTTC. The full variable domain, completed using reference TRBV7-9 and TRBJ2-1, is DTGVSQNPRHKITKRGQNVTFRCDPISEHNRLYWYRQTLGQGPEFLTYFQNEAQLEKSRLLSDRFSAERPKGSFSTLEIQRTEQGDSAMYLCASSRGPRQGMLNEQFFGPGTRLTVL.

This chain links TRBV9 with TRBJ2-1, with TRBD2 matching over 12 bases. The CDR3 runs 15 residues. Trimming at V came to 0 bases and at J to 9 bases, leaving 4 bases not matched to a gene. Germline CDR1 and CDR2: SGDLS and YYNGEE. The CDR3 DNA is TGTGCCAGCAGCGTAGGACTAGCGGGAGTTGGTGAGCAGTTCTTC. It is translated as CASSVGLAGVGEQFF. Full variable domain (outside the CDR3, taken from reference TRBV9 and TRBJ2-1): DSGVTQTPKHLITATGQRVTLRCSPRSGDLSVYWYQQSLDQGLQFLIQYYNGEERAKGNILERFSAQQFPDLHSELNLSSLELGDSALYFCASSVGLAGVGEQFFGPGTRLTVL.